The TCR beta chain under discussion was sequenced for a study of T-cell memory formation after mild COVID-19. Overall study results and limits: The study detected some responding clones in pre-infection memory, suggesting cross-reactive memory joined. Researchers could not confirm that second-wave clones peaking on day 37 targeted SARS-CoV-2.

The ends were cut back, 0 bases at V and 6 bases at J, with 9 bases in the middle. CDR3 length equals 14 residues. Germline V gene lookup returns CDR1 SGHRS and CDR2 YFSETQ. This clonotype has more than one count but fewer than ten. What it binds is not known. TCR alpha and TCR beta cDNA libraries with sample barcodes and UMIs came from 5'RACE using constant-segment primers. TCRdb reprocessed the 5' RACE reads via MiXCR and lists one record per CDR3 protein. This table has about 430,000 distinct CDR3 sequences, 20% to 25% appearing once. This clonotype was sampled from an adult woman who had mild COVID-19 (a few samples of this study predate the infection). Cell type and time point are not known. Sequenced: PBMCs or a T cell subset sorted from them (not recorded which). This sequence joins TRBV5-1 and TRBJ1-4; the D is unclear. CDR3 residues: CASSLVTGYEKLFF. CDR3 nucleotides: TGCGCCAGCAGCTTGGTCACGGGGTATGAAAAACTGTTTTTT.